The clone carrying this TCR beta chain has a single count. This record comes from a study of control samples from healthy donors and cancer patients. Profiling relied on immunoSEQ multiplex PCR, and the TCRdb table lists in-frame clones only, not all of them. The table has about 150,000 clones, around 90% seen once; the top ten hold approximately 0.7%. V shed 4 bases and J shed 2 bases, with 19 bases lying between them. Germline CDR1 is SEHNR and CDR2 is FQNEAQ (reference sequence). The CDR3 runs 17 residues. The source of this sequence is a woman in her twenties or thirties in good health. The sequencing sample was made of blood. The genes are TRBV7-9 and TRBJ2-3, with a weak D call TRBD1 (7 bases). Written as DNA, the CDR3 is TGTGCCAGCAGCTACCGCAGGGGGGTGGCCCTCACAGATACGCAGTATTTT. It specifies CASSYRRGVALTDTQYF.